Below, one TCR beta chain is given with its context. No antigen is known for it. TCRdb reprocessed the RACE reads with MiXCR, giving one entry per CDR3 protein. The sample contains 95,000 to 150,000 distinct CDR3 sequences, approximately 10% of which appear only once. Sample time point: patch test 3, about 24 weeks after DPC sensitization. Stated treatment: therapeutic diphenylcyclopropenone sensitization with weekly scalp DPC. This sample was taken from a study of human T cells and chemical hapten exposure. Between the trimmed V and J ends, which lost 0 bases and 2 bases, there was a span of 12 bases. Germline V gene sequence: CDR1 SGDLS, CDR2 YYNGEE. The CDR3 sequence is 15 residues long. Study outcomes and limitations: Clustering by CDR3 similarity yielded significantly more large clusters from expanded TCRs than controls. Patch test score rose with PT1 expanded TCRs, significant at 8, 16, 32, not 4.

The sequencing used whole blood, collected in connection with sensitization to the hapten diphenylcyclopropenone (DPC). This chain links TRBV9 with TRBJ2-7, with D hard to call. This receptor was obtained from a woman aged 50 to 60 with alopecia areata. Some clones in this sample may be carry-over from other donors' samples. CDR3 sequence reads: CASSVDNGFPYEQYF. CDR3 DNA: TGTGCCAGCAGCGTAGACAACGGGTTTCCCTACGAGCAGTACTTC.